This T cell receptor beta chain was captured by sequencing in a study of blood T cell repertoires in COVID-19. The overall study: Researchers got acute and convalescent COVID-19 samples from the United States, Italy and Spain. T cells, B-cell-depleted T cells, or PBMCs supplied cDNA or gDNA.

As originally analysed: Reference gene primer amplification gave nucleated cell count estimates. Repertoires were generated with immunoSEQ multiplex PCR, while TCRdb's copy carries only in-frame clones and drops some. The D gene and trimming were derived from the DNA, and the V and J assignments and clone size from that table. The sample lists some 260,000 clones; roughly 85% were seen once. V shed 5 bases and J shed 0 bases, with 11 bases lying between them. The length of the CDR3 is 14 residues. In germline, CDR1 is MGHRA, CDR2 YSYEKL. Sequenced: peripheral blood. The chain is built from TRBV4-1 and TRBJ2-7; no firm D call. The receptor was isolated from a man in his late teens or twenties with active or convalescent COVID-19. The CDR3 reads CASSFDSDSYEQYF. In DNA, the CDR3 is TGCGCCAGCAGCTTCGACTCGGACTCCTACGAGCAGTACTTC.